The text below deals with one TCR beta chain. Its matching antigen is unknown. This record belongs to a study of T cells in Graves' hyperthyroidism and ophthalmopathy. Study findings and constraints: Most thyroid clonotypes that were expanded above 0.001 also turned up in blood. The model identified upcoming ophthalmopathy a median roughly 6.5 months ahead of onset.

PBMCs came from less than 11 ml fresh peripheral blood. There were TCR beta CDR3 regions amplified from RNA transcripts. RT-PCR in the first round (using the HTBI primer set) targeted the TCR CDR3. MiXCR, applied by TCRdb to the multiplex PCR reads, yields one record per CDR3 protein. The table shows 300,000 to 400,000 distinct CDR3 sequences, with over 10% occurring only once. This clonotype was sampled from a young woman with Graves' hyperthyroidism. Material: blood.

The CDR3 spells CASRGQGVSQPQHF. In DNA, the CDR3 is TGTGCCAGCAGAGGCCAGGGGGTTAGCCAGCCCCAGCATTTT. The rearrangement joins TRBV24-1 to TRBJ1-5; 7 bases match TRBD1. The germline CDR1 and CDR2 sequences are KGHDR and SFDVKD. The CDR3 spans 14 residues. V was clipped by 11 bases and J by 7 bases; unmatched bases: 13.